These 22 T cell receptor beta chains were sequenced from one sample in a study of tumor-infiltrating lymphocytes in oesophageal squamous cell carcinoma. MiXCR, applied by TCRdb to the PCR reads, yields one record per CDR3 protein. In the table there are around 6,200 distinct CDR3 sequences, 13% to 15% of which are singletons. The sequencing sample was made of esophageal tumor tissue. Every receptor here comes from a male donor with esophageal squamous cell carcinoma.

In its sample, this clonotype was seen many times. In nucleotides, the CDR3 is TGCGCCAGCAGTGAGTGGCTCGAGGAAAAACTGTTTTTT. Protein product: CASSEWLEEKLFF. The V call is TRBV10-2, the J call TRBJ1-4; D gene unclear. CDR3 length: 13 residues. Germline CDR1 and CDR2: WSHSY and SAAADI. Trimming left V 1 base short and J 8 bases short, with 8 bases between.

This clonotype was seen many times. The J gene is TRBJ1-2, the V gene TRBV6-4; TRBD1 matches at 11 bases. The germline gives CDR1 MRHNA, CDR2 SNTAGT. V lost 3 bases and J lost 4; bases outside the gene matches: 1. This CDR3 contains 14 residues. CDR3 DNA: TGTGCCAGCAGTGAGGGGACAGGGGGCTATGGCTACACCTTC. Amino acids: CASSEGTGGYGYTF.

This clonotype was counted ten times or more. Just one base apart from a much larger clone, this may be a read error. This chain links TRBV10-3 with TRBJ2-1; 9 bases line up with TRBD1. The J call is uncertain, as TRBJ2-7 better fits the DNA end. The CDR3 is 15 residues long. CDR1 and CDR2 from the germline V gene are ENHRY and SYGVKD. In DNA form, the CDR3 reads TGTGCCATCAGTGAGTCGGGGACAGGGTACAATGAGCAGTACTTC. Translation: CAISESGTGYNEQYF.

This clonotype ranks as medium-sized (0.01 to 0.1%). The CDR3 here is CASSLSPRGGLFRGDLLAQYF. The CDR3 nucleotides read TGTGCCAGCAGCTTATCGCCTAGGGGCGGCCTCTTCCGGGGGGATCTCCTTGCGCAGTATTTT. The chain uses TRBV7-2 and TRBJ2-3; TRBD2 aligns across 7 bases. The trim removed 2 bases at V and 10 bases at J, leaving 30 bases unmatched. The CDR3 loop spans 21 amino acids. CDR1 and CDR2 (germline): SGHTA, FQGNSA.

The CDR3 sequence: CASSEASDSSLNQPQHF. The CDR3 nucleotides are TGTGCCAGCAGTGAAGCATCGGACAGCTCCTTGAATCAGCCCCAGCATTTT. This chain uses TRBV2 with TRBJ1-5, with D maybe TRBD1 (6 bases). V shed 0 bases and J shed 4 bases, with 16 bases lying between them. CDR1 and CDR2 from the germline V gene are SNHLY and FYNNEI. There are 17 residues in the CDR3.

This clonotype was seen only a few times. As the CDR3 is not closed by the conserved phenylalanine or tryptophan, this likely results from a read error. No DNA is shown, since the ends of the CDR3 on it are uncertain; the CDR3 is the one TCRdb lists. The CDR3 reads CASTPSTANYGYTFGS. The V and J genes are TRBV6-1 and TRBJ2-1; the D call in the table, TRBD1, was not verified against the DNA. The CDR3 spans 16 amino acids, including both terminal residues. The germline gives CDR1 MNHNS, CDR2 SASEGT.

V is TRBV20-1 and J is TRBJ1-1, with D unresolved. V was cut by 2 bases and J by 8 bases, with 15 bases left in between. The CDR3 runs 13 residues. Germline CDR1 is DFQATT and CDR2 is SNEGSKA (reference sequence). The DNA for the CDR3 is TGCAGTGCTAGAACCACCACGATCGCCGAAGCTTTCTTT. Its translation: CSARTTTIAEAFF.

Concerning this clonotype itself: This likely comes from a read error, as the CDR3 has no conserved phenylalanine or tryptophan at its end. The limits of the CDR3 on the DNA are not certain, so only TCRdb's listed CDR3 is given. The chain has TRBV12-5 and TRBJ2-7; the DNA was not used to check the table's D call, TRBD2. The CDR3 is 18 residues long, counting both termini. Looked up from germline, CDR1 is LGHNT and CDR2 is FRNRAP. CDR3 in amino acids: CASGERSFPTIYGYTFGS.

This clonotype is medium-sized. Mismatch with germline at one junction end may stem from a read error. The rearrangement joins TRBV6-1 to TRBJ1-6; 10 bases map to TRBD1. Looked up from germline, CDR1 is MNHNS and CDR2 is SASEGT. The CDR3 contains 19 residues. In DNA, the CDR3 is TGTGCCAGCAGTACAAGACAGGGGGCGCTAATCTCCTATAATTCACCCCTCCACTTC. It translates to CASSTRQGALISYNSPLHF.

The table lists this clonotype with many counts. The chain is built from TRBV5-5 and TRBJ2-7, with a tentative D call TRBD1 (5 bases). The ends were cut back, 0 bases at V and 12 bases at J, with 16 bases in the middle. There are 13 residues in the CDR3. The germline CDR1 and CDR2 sequences are SGHKS and YYEKEE (reference sequence). The CDR3 DNA is TGTGCCAGCAGCTTGGCCTACAGGAGACATTTGTACTTC. As protein: CASSLAYRRHLYF.

In its sample, this clonotype ranks as medium-sized. The V and J genes are TRBV6-2 or TRBV6-3 and TRBJ2-7, with a weak D call TRBD1 (6 bases). The V end was cut by 3 bases, the J end by 5 bases, with 17 bases between. Germline assignment: CDR1 MNHEY and CDR2 SVGEGT. The CDR3 runs to 15 residues. CDR3: CASSYGAGAFNEQYF. Written as DNA, the CDR3 is TGTGCCAGCAGTTATGGGGCAGGGGCTTTCAACGAGCAGTACTTC.

This clonotype was seen ten or more times. The chain links TRBV5-1 to TRBJ1-4; a weak D match, TRBD1 (5 bases). In germline, CDR1 is SGHRS, CDR2 YFSETQ. The CDR3 is 14 residues long. Trimming took off 2 bases at V and 5 bases at J, with 10 bases between the two ends. The CDR3 loop is CASSFQGLNEKLFF. CDR3 sequence (DNA): TGCGCCAGCAGCTTCCAGGGATTGAATGAAAAACTGTTTTTT.

By share, this clonotype ranks as medium-sized. V gene TRBV7-9 combines with J gene TRBJ2-3; a possible D gene is TRBD2 (5 bases). V dropped 3 bases and J dropped 6 bases, with 19 bases sitting between them. The CDR3 is made up of 16 amino acids. Germline V gives CDR1 SEHNR, CDR2 FQNEAQ (reference sequence). CDR3 residues: CASSFLLGPKPDTQYF. In DNA form, the CDR3 reads TGTGCCAGCAGCTTTTTACTAGGTCCTAAACCGGATACGCAGTATTTT. Full variable domain (remainder filled in from reference TRBV7-9 and TRBJ2-3): DTGVSQNPRHKITKRGQNVTFRCDPISEHNRLYWYRQTLGQGPEFLTYFQNEAQLEKSRLLSDRFSAERPKGSFSTLEIQRTEQGDSAMYLCASSFLLGPKPDTQYFGPGTRLTVL.

This clonotype is medium-sized by share. The DNA of the CDR3 is TGTGCCAGCAGTCATCTTATAGCGGGGGGACGTTCCTACAATGAGCAGTTCTTC. Protein sequence: CASSHLIAGGRSYNEQFF. The chain joins TRBV28 to TRBJ2-1, with 10 bases identical to TRBD2. The CDR3 consists of 18 residues. V was pared by 5 bases and J by 1 base, with 11 bases of the junction left unmatched. Germline-derived CDR1 and CDR2 are MDHEN and SYDVKM.

By frequency in the sample, this clonotype is large (0.1 to 1%). The rearrangement links TRBV6-1 to TRBJ2-7, with 9 nucleotides matching TRBD1. Germline CDR1 and CDR2: MNHNS and SASEGT. Trimming took 5 bases from V and 7 from J; bases not matched to a gene: 12. The CDR3 is 15 residues long. The CDR3 spells CASSQTTGQGEEQYF. The DNA of the CDR3 is TGTGCCAGCAGTCAAACAACGGGACAGGGCGAAGAGCAGTACTTC.

This clonotype rates as medium-sized. The V and J genes are TRBV6-1 and TRBJ1-2, with D hard to call. Trimming took off 5 bases at V and 4 bases at J, with 14 bases between the two ends. Looked up from germline, CDR1 is MNHNS and CDR2 is SASEGT. The CDR3 is made up of 14 amino acids. The CDR3 region is CASSYLQPPYGYTF. CDR3 DNA: TGTGCCAGCAGTTATTTACAGCCCCCCTATGGCTACACCTTC.

In its sample, this clonotype was seen a few times. The gene calls are TRBV20-1 and TRBJ2-5, with TRBD2 matching 12 bases. CDR1 is DFQATT, CDR2 SNEGSKA, per germline (reference sequence). The junction had 13 bases not matched to a gene; V was cut back by 0 bases and J by 2 bases. This CDR3 contains 19 residues. The CDR3 sequence: CSARDFLAGGTGWQETQYF. For the CDR3, the DNA is TGCAGTGCTAGAGACTTCCTAGCGGGGGGGACGGGGTGGCAAGAGACCCAGTACTTC.

Sample share makes this clonotype medium-sized (0.01 to 0.1%). The J gene is TRBJ1-5, the V gene TRBV6-1; 12 bases map to TRBD1. The ends lost 6 bases at V and 7 bases at J; junction bases unmatched: 10. This CDR3 has 16 amino acids. Per the germline V gene, CDR1 is MNHNS and CDR2 is SASEGT. The chain's CDR3 is CASSPRDRGLRQPQHF. DNA of the CDR3: TGTGCCAGCAGCCCCCGGGACAGGGGGCTGAGACAGCCCCAGCATTTT.

This clonotype has a count of ten or more. V and J are TRBV18 and TRBJ2-6; no clear D gene. Trimming took 3 bases from V and 3 from J, leaving 12 bases between them. Germline-derived CDR1 and CDR2 are KGHSH and LQKENI. The CDR3 extends over 16 amino acids. The CDR3 DNA sequence: TGTGCCAGCTCACCGTTGACCCAGCTTGGGGCCAACGTCCTGACTTTC. Translation gives CASSPLTQLGANVLTF.

This clonotype was recorded a few times. The chain carries TRBV5-4 and TRBJ2-2; TRBD2 matches 14 bases. Germline CDR1 SGHNT, CDR2 YYREEE (reference sequence). The CDR3 covers 16 residues. V lost 4 bases to trimming and J lost 5 bases; unmatched junction nucleotides: 4. The CDR3 bases are TGTGCCAGCAGCCCGGGACTAGCGGGGGTTACCGGGGAGCTGTTTTTT. Translation gives CASSPGLAGVTGELFF.

This clonotype was seen repeatedly, ten times or more. The chain is built from TRBV5-4 and TRBJ1-3; D call uncertain. Germline lookup yields CDR1 SGHNT and CDR2 YYREEE (reference sequence). Trimming stripped 0 bases from V and 0 bases from J, with 4 bases between. The CDR3 runs 14 residues. This CDR3 is CASSLGRSGNTIYF. The DNA for the CDR3 is TGTGCCAGCAGCTTGGGACGCTCTGGAAACACCATATATTTT.

J is TRBJ1-6 and V is TRBV19, with D unresolved. Germline V gives CDR1 LNHDA, CDR2 SQIVND (reference sequence). This CDR3 comprises 13 residues. The V gene lost 5 bases and the J gene lost 8 bases, with 10 bases spanning the gap. This chain's CDR3 is CASSPRIDSPLHF. The CDR3 DNA is TGTGCCAGTAGTCCGCGAATCGATTCACCCCTCCACTTT.